The clone carrying this TCR beta chain was seen just once. The data stem from a study of early T cells in non-severe SARS-CoV-2 infection. Study-level information: Bulk RNA isolated from unsorted whole blood underwent sequencing; chains were not paired.

Each cDNA molecule carried a unique molecular identifier. From the 5' RACE reads, TCRdb called clonotypes with MiXCR, one entry per CDR3 protein. The repertoire has 76,000 or so distinct CDR3 sequences, around 11% of them found once; the top ten carry approximately 4.5%. Trimming stripped 0 bases from V and 0 bases from J, with 6 bases between. This CDR3 is built from 15 residues. Germline CDR1 SGDLS, CDR2 YYNGEE. This chain connects TRBV9 to TRBJ2-2; D uncertain. This TCR derives from an adult who was a healthcare worker with PCR-confirmed SARS-CoV-2 infection or an uninfected control (not recorded which). Sequenced input: whole blood. In nucleotides, the CDR3 is TGTGCCAGCAGCGTAGGGGTCGCGAACACCGGGGAGCTGTTTTTT. It is translated as CASSVGVANTGELFF.